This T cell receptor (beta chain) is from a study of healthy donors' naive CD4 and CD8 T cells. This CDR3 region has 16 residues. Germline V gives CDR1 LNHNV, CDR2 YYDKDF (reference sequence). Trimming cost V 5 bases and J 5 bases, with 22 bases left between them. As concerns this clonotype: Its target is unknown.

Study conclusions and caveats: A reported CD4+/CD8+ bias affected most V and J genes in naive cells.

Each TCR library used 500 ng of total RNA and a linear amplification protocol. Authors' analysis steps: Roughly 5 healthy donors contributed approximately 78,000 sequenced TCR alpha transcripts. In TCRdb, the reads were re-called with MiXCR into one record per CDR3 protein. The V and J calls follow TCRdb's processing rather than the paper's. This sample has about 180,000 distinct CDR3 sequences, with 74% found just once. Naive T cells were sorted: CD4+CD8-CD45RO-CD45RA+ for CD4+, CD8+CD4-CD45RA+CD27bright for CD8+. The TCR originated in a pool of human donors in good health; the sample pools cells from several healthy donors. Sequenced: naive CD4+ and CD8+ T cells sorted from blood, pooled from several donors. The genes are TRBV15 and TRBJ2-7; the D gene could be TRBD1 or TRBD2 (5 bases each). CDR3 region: CATSSRPFEGTDEQYF. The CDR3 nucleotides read TGTGCCACCAGCTCCCGACCCTTCGAGGGGACCGACGAGCAGTACTTC.